The 8 T cell receptor beta chains below all came from one sample that was sequenced in a study of blood T cell repertoires in COVID-19. Repertoires were generated with immunoSEQ multiplex PCR, while TCRdb's copy carries only in-frame clones and drops some. This sample carries about 150,000 clones, more than 75% of them seen once, and the ten largest clones take 6% to 7.5%. The sequencing sample was made of PBMCs or T cells enriched from blood (not recorded which). Receptors were obtained from a woman between 45 and 65 years old who had recovered from COVID-19.

V usage is TRBV24-1 and J usage is TRBJ2-5; 7 positions agree with TRBD1. The J segment lost 5 bases and the V segment lost 3 bases, leaving 8 bases of the junction unmatched. The CDR3 runs to 15 residues. Germline-derived CDR1 and CDR2 are KGHDR and SFDVKD. The CDR3 loop reads CATSDLKTGPETQYF. The CDR3 nucleotides are TGTGCCACCAGTGATCTAAAGACAGGGCCGGAGACCCAGTACTTC.

This clone was seen once. The chain joins TRBV18 to TRBJ1-5, with D hard to call. Germline V lookup: CDR1 KGHSH, CDR2 LQKENI. V shed 3 bases and J shed 2 bases, with 8 bases lying between them. CDR3 size: 14 residues. In DNA form, the CDR3 reads TGTGCCAGCTCACCCGGAGGTGGCAATCAGCCCCAGCATTTT. It specifies CASSPGGGNQPQHF.

The chain uses TRBV28 and TRBJ1-3, with D possibly being TRBD1 (5 bases). V shed 3 bases and J shed 2 bases, with 17 bases lying between them. Germline V CDR1 and CDR2: MDHEN, SYDVKM. The CDR3 extends over 17 amino acids. CDR3 sequence (DNA): TGTGCCAGCAGTTTGCGTCGTGCGGGGACCGCTGGAAACACCATATATTTT. It specifies CASSLRRAGTAGNTIYF.

The chain carries TRBV19 and TRBJ1-5; D not resolved. CDR1 is LNHDA and CDR2 is SQIVND in the germline V gene (reference sequence). Deletions cut 4 bases from V and 6 bases from J, with 13 bases between. The CDR3 spans 14 residues. The CDR3 region has the DNA TGTGCCAGTAGTAACGGCGGGTTCAGTCAGCCCCAGCATTTT. Translating it yields CASSNGGFSQPQHF.

V and J are TRBV2 and TRBJ2-1; 9 nucleotides align to TRBD2. Germline assignment: CDR1 SNHLY and CDR2 FYNNEI. V lost 1 base to trimming and J lost 7 bases; unmatched junction nucleotides: 8. CDR3 length: 16 residues. CDR3 DNA: TGTGCCAGCAGTGAAGAGGCACTAGCGGGTTATAATGAGCAGTTCTTC. Its protein is CASSEEALAGYNEQFF.

This chain uses TRBV18 with TRBJ2-1; 10 bases map to TRBD2. Germline V gene data show CDR1 as KGHSH and CDR2 as LQKENI. The CDR3 is made up of 14 amino acids. The V and J ends lost 0 bases and 7 bases, in that order; junction bases with no gene match: 0. The CDR3 sequence is CASSPPSGRNEQFF. The CDR3 DNA reads as TGTGCCAGCTCACCACCTAGCGGGAGGAATGAGCAGTTCTTC.

The chain employs TRBV13 and TRBJ1-5; possibly TRBD1 for D (6 bases). Germline lookup yields CDR1 PRHDT and CDR2 FYEKMQ (reference sequence). CDR3 length: 12 residues. V was clipped by 5 bases and J by 7 bases, with 9 bases between them. CDR3 amino acids: CASSHQGQPQHF. The CDR3 DNA follows: TGTGCCAGCAGCCACCAGGGGCAGCCCCAGCATTTT.

CDR3: CASSLGPGEETQYF. The CDR3 DNA follows: TGCGCCAGCAGCTTGGGTCCAGGGGAAGAGACCCAGTACTTC. V is TRBV5-1 and J is TRBJ2-5, with a tentative D call TRBD1 (6 bases). Germline loops: CDR1 SGHRS, CDR2 YFSETQ. This CDR3 has 14 amino acids. The ends were cut back, 0 bases at V and 3 bases at J, with 9 bases in the middle.